The 24 T cell receptor beta chains below were found in one sample sequenced in a study of blood T cell repertoires in COVID-19. Clones were read by immunoSEQ multiplex PCR, and TCRdb kept only the in-frame ones, dropping some. The table has some 71,000 clones, 80% to 90% seen once. Sequencing was performed on peripheral blood. These receptors were collected from a woman in her forties or fifties with acute or convalescent COVID-19.

The chain carries TRBV6-5 and TRBJ1-6; D might be TRBD1 (5 bases). There are 15 residues in the CDR3. V was cut by 7 bases and J by 1 base, with 11 bases left in between. Germline CDR1 and CDR2: MNHEY and SVGAGI. In DNA form, the CDR3 reads TGTGCCAGCACCGGGAGGGGTTCCTATAATTCACCCCTCCACTTT. The encoded protein is CASTGRGSYNSPLHF.

This clone was seen only once. CDR3 residues: CASSPFGLPGELFF. CDR3 bases: TGTGCCAGCAGCCCTTTTGGGCTCCCCGGGGAGCTGTTTTTT. The rearrangement uses TRBV27 and TRBJ2-2; D is ambiguous. Germline CDR1 reads MNHEY; CDR2 reads SMNVEV (reference sequence). The V gene lost 6 bases and the J gene lost 6 bases, with 14 bases spanning the gap. The CDR3 length is 14 residues.

The chain recombines TRBV29-1 with TRBJ1-2; 8 bases fit TRBD1. The ends lost 7 bases at V and 4 bases at J; junction bases unmatched: 2. Germline V gene sequence: CDR1 SQVTM, CDR2 ANQGSEA. This CDR3 is 11 amino acids long. The CDR3 DNA is TGCAGCGCGGGGACAGGCTATGGCTACACCTTC. Protein: CSAGTGYGYTF.

This chain uses TRBV3-1 (or the pseudogene TRBV3-2) with TRBJ2-3; 14 bases are shared with TRBD2. With V trimmed by 4 bases and J by 7 bases, 7 bases remained unmatched. The length of the CDR3 is 16 residues. Germline CDR1 is LGHDT and CDR2 is YNNKEL (reference sequence). The CDR3 loop is CASSRETSGGGYTQYF. As DNA, the CDR3 is TGTGCCAGCAGCCGGGAGACTAGCGGGGGGGGATATACGCAGTATTTT.

The chain recombines TRBV28 with TRBJ1-4; maybe TRBD1 (6 bases). Trimming cost V 6 bases and J 2 bases, with 16 bases left between them. The CDR3 has 16 residues. Germline CDR1 reads MDHEN; CDR2 reads SYDVKM. CDR3 sequence reads: CASRTYRDSTNEKLFF. CDR3 DNA sequence: TGTGCCAGCAGAACCTACAGGGATAGCACTAATGAAAAACTGTTTTTT.

V gene TRBV6-1 combines with J gene TRBJ2-7; 7 bases fit TRBD1. The CDR3 length is 14 residues. Per the germline V gene, CDR1 is MNHNS and CDR2 is SASEGT. V trimming: 3 bases; J trimming: 2 bases; junction bases outside the gene matches: 4. For the CDR3, the DNA is TGTGCCAGCAGTGATCTAGGGGGCCCCTACGAGCAGTACTTC. Encoded protein: CASSDLGGPYEQYF.

A single count supports this clone. The chain recombines TRBV10-3 with TRBJ2-7; 12 bases fit TRBD2. V lost 0 bases and J lost 4; bases outside the gene matches: 4. The V gene's germline CDR1 is ENHRY and CDR2 SYGVKD. The CDR3 runs 16 residues. The CDR3 DNA sequence: TGTGCCATCAGTGAGTCGAGTCTAGCGGGAGGGTACGAGCAGTACTTC. Protein: CAISESSLAGGYEQYF.

The chain links TRBV2 to TRBJ2-2; tentative D call: TRBD2 (5 bases). Per germline, CDR1 SNHLY and CDR2 FYNNEI. The CDR3 loop spans 14 amino acids. V was pared by 3 bases and J by 7 bases, with 12 bases between. The CDR3 reads CASSEAGMGGELFF. CDR3 nucleotide sequence: TGTGCCAGCAGTGAGGCGGGTATGGGCGGGGAGCTGTTTTTT.

The V gene is TRBV19, the J gene TRBJ2-2; 7 bases fit TRBD2. CDR1 and CDR2 (germline): LNHDA, SQIVND (reference sequence). The CDR3 runs to 14 residues. The trim removed 1 base at V and 5 bases at J, leaving 1 base unmatched. The CDR3 DNA sequence: TGTGCCAGTAGTATAGCAGCGGGAACCGGGGAGCTGTTTTTT. The encoded protein is CASSIAAGTGELFF.

This clone showed up just a few times. The chain recombines TRBV5-1 with TRBJ1-2; D not certain. V lost 4 bases, J lost 10 bases, and 20 bases lay in between. Per germline, CDR1 SGHRS and CDR2 YFSETQ. The CDR3 covers 14 residues. The CDR3 loop reads CASSPIQAENSYTF. The CDR3 DNA follows: TGCGCCAGCAGCCCAATTCAAGCGGAGAACTCCTACACCTTC.

This clone appeared a single time. The V gene is TRBV2, the J gene TRBJ2-7; TRBD2 might be the D (5 bases). This CDR3 has 14 amino acids. Germline V CDR1 and CDR2: SNHLY, FYNNEI. Trimming shortened V by 8 bases and J by 0 bases, and 14 bases separated the two germline ends. The CDR3 nucleotides are TGTGCCAGCCACGAGGGCAGGAGCTCCTACGAGCAGTACTTC. This gives the protein CASHEGRSSYEQYF.

The chain employs TRBV4-3 and TRBJ2-1; 10 bases map to TRBD2. V lost 0 bases, J lost 6 bases, and 5 bases stayed unmatched. The germline gives CDR1 LGHNA, CDR2 YSLEER. This CDR3 spans 16 amino acids. In DNA, the CDR3 is TGCGCCAGCAGCCAAGATAGGAGCGGGAGGGGCAATGAGCAGTTCTTC. Encoded protein: CASSQDRSGRGNEQFF.

This clone was counted once. The V gene is TRBV30, the J gene TRBJ2-3; 12 bases fit TRBD1. Germline V gene sequence: CDR1 GTSNPN, CDR2 SVGIG (reference sequence). J lost 2 bases, V lost 7 bases, and 10 bases had no gene match. The CDR3 extends over 16 amino acids. The CDR3 DNA reads TGTGCCTCAATGCCCGGGACAGGGGGCTTCACAGATACGCAGTATTTT. This encodes CASMPGTGGFTDTQYF.

This clone was seen once. The genes are TRBV13 and TRBJ2-2; D gene ambiguous. The CDR3 is 14 amino acids. Germline lookup yields CDR1 PRHDT and CDR2 FYEKMQ (reference sequence). V shed 5 bases and J shed 0 bases, with 7 bases lying between them. The CDR3 sequence is CASSPGSNTGELFF. In DNA form, the CDR3 reads TGTGCCAGCAGCCCGGGTTCGAACACCGGGGAGCTGTTTTTT.

This CDR3 is CSATTGLLYQETQYF. DNA of the CDR3: TGCAGCGCCACAACGGGACTTCTGTACCAAGAGACCCAGTACTTC. The chain links TRBV29-1 to TRBJ2-5, with D perhaps TRBD2 (6 bases). CDR3 length: 15 residues. Trimming cost V 7 bases and J 0 bases, with 18 bases left between them. CDR1 and CDR2 (germline): SQVTM, ANQGSEA. The full variable domain, with the rest looked up from reference TRBV29-1 and TRBJ2-5, is SAVISQKPSRDICQRGTSLTIQCQVDSQVTMMFWYRQQPGQSLTLIATANQGSEATYESGFVIDKFPISRPNLTFSTLTVSNMSPEDSSIYLCSATTGLLYQETQYFGPGTRLLVL.

The CDR3 coding sequence is TGTGCTAGTGGTTTTTGGACAGGGGACATAAATGAGCAGTTCTTC. This sequence encodes CASGFWTGDINEQFF. The chain recombines TRBV12-5 with TRBJ2-1; 9 bases line up with TRBD1. Per the germline V gene, CDR1 is LGHNT and CDR2 is FRNRAP. CDR3 length: 15 amino acids. J lost 7 bases, V lost 3 bases, and 7 bases had no gene match.

This sequence joins TRBV5-6 and TRBJ2-7, with no clear D. The V end lost 4 bases, the J end lost 5 bases, and 19 bases lay between the germline ends. There are 15 residues in the CDR3. From germline, CDR1 is SGHDT and CDR2 YYEEEE. The CDR3 loop is CASSRLNLESNEQYF. The CDR3 coding sequence is TGTGCCAGCAGCCGGTTGAATTTAGAGTCAAACGAGCAGTACTTC. The full variable domain, rest sourced from reference TRBV5-6 and TRBJ2-7, is DAGVTQSPTHLIKTRGQQVTLRCSPKSGHDTVSWYQQALGQGPQFIFQYYEEEERQRGNFPDRFSGHQFPNYSSELNVNALLLGDSALYLCASSRLNLESNEQYFGPGTRLTVT.

This clone was counted once. V gene TRBV7-2 combines with J gene TRBJ2-5; 9 positions agree with TRBD2. This CDR3 is built from 15 residues. Germline CDR1 SGHTA, CDR2 FQGNSA. V trimming: 2 bases; J trimming: 5 bases; junction bases outside the gene matches: 6. Here the CDR3 reads CASSLPRGGGETQYF. CDR3 DNA sequence: TGTGCCAGCAGCTTACCGCGGGGGGGAGGGGAGACCCAGTACTTC. The complete variable domain, with remaining parts taken from reference TRBV7-2 and TRBJ2-5, reads GAGVSQSPSNKVTEKGKDVELRCDPISGHTALYWYRQSLGQGLEFLIYFQGNSAPDKSGLPSDRFSAERTGGSVSTLTIQRTQQEDSAVYLCASSLPRGGGETQYFGPGTRLLVL.

V and J are TRBV19 and TRBJ1-1, with 7 bases lining up with TRBD1. Germline loops: CDR1 LNHDA, CDR2 SQIVND (reference sequence). Trimming cost V 10 bases and J 1 base; bases outside gene matches: 9. The CDR3 consists of 14 residues. This CDR3 reads CATRAGGANTEAFF. The CDR3 DNA follows: TGTGCCACCAGGGCAGGGGGAGCGAACACTGAAGCTTTCTTT.

The chain couples TRBV28 to TRBJ2-7, with a tentative D call TRBD2 (5 bases). Germline-derived CDR1 and CDR2 are MDHEN and SYDVKM. This CDR3 spans 14 amino acids. With 1 base removed from V and 9 bases from J, the gap between germline ends came to 16 bases. CDR3 DNA sequence: TGTGCCAGCAGTTTATTCGGGGTTGGAAACGGGCAGTACTTC. Amino acid sequence: CASSLFGVGNGQYF.

In this sample, this clone turned up a few times. The rearrangement links TRBV6-2 or TRBV6-3 to TRBJ1-5; 7 nucleotides match TRBD1. The junction had 8 bases not matched to a gene; V was cut back by 5 bases and J by 7 bases. The germline V gene has CDR1 MNHEY and CDR2 SVGEGT. The CDR3 is made up of 14 amino acids. The CDR3 spells CASSLTGKGQPQHF. CDR3 in DNA: TGTGCCAGCAGTCTGACAGGGAAGGGCCAGCCCCAGCATTTT.

This clone was seen a single time. The chain combines TRBV28 with TRBJ2-7; a weak D match, TRBD2 (5 bases). This CDR3 has 15 residues. With 1 base removed from V and 1 base from J, the gap between germline ends came to 11 bases. Germline-derived CDR1 and CDR2 are MDHEN and SYDVKM. The CDR3 sequence is CASSLLAGSSYEQYF. The CDR3 coding sequence is TGTGCCAGCAGTTTATTGGCGGGCAGTTCCTACGAGCAGTACTTC. Full variable domain (remainder filled in from reference TRBV28 and TRBJ2-7): DVKVTQSSRYLVKRTGEKVFLECVQDMDHENMFWYRQDPGLGLRLIYFSYDVKMKEKGDIPEGYSVSREKKERFSLILESASTNQTSMYLCASSLLAGSSYEQYFGPGTRLTVT.

The genes are TRBV27 and TRBJ1-3, with 7 bases lining up with TRBD1. V lost 6 bases, J lost 0 bases, and 5 bases stayed unmatched. This CDR3 has 15 amino acids. The germline V gene encodes CDR1 MNHEY and CDR2 SMNVEV (reference sequence). Here the CDR3 reads CASRVTGNSGNTIYF. Here the CDR3 DNA reads TGTGCCAGCAGGGTGACAGGGAACTCTGGAAACACCATATATTTT.

The V call is TRBV7-2, the J call TRBJ2-1; D not certain. The CDR3 spans 12 residues. Germline assignment: CDR1 SGHTA and CDR2 FQGNSA. Trimming cost V 6 bases and J 9 bases, with 12 bases left between them. The CDR3 reads CASSPFSSEQFF. CDR3 DNA: TGTGCCAGCAGTCCTTTTTCTAGTGAGCAGTTCTTC. Variable domain in full (rest from reference TRBV7-2 and TRBJ2-1): GAGVSQSPSNKVTEKGKDVELRCDPISGHTALYWYRQSLGQGLEFLIYFQGNSAPDKSGLPSDRFSAERTGGSVSTLTIQRTQQEDSAVYLCASSPFSSEQFFGPGTRLTVL.